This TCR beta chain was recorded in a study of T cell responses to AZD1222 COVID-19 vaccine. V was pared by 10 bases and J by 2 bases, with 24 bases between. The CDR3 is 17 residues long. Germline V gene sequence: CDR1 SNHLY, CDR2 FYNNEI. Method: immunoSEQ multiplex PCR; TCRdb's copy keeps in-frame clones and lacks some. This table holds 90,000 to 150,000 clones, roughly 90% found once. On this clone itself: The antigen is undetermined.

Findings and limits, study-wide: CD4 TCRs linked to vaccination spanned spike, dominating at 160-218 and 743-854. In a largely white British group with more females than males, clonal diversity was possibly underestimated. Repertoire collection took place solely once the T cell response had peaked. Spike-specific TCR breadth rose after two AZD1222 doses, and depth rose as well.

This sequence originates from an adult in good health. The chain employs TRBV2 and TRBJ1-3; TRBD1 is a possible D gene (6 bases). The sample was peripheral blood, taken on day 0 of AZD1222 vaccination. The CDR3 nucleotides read TGTGCCAAGATCCCCTCACATACCGGGGGGCCTGGAAACACCATATATTTT. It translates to CAKIPSHTGGPGNTIYF.